This entry lists 22 T cell receptor beta chains sequenced from one sample in a study of blood T cell repertoires in COVID-19. Using immunoSEQ multiplex PCR, the repertoire was profiled, and TCRdb retains in-frame clones only, with some absent. The table includes roughly 220,000 clones, roughly 84% detected once. Sample: PBMCs or T cells enriched from blood (not recorded which). These receptors all come from a middle-aged woman who had recovered from COVID-19.

V gene TRBV5-1 combines with J gene TRBJ2-7, with 8 bases lining up with TRBD1. The germline V gene has CDR1 SGHRS and CDR2 YFSETQ. The V and J ends lost 3 bases and 6 bases, in that order; junction bases with no gene match: 8. The CDR3 loop spans 14 amino acids. CDR3: CASSWGGQGAEQYF. Written as DNA, the CDR3 is TGCGCCAGCAGCTGGGGCGGACAGGGCGCCGAGCAGTACTTC.

This rearrangement joins TRBV4-1 to TRBJ1-1; D is perhaps TRBD1 (6 bases). CDR1 MGHRA and CDR2 YSYEKL come from the germline V gene. Trimming left V 4 bases short and J 0 bases short, with 12 bases between. The CDR3 runs to 15 residues. Here the CDR3 DNA reads TGCGCCAGCAGCCCAAGGACAGCTTTGAACACTGAAGCTTTCTTT. It is translated as CASSPRTALNTEAFF.

The chain joins TRBV6-5 to TRBJ2-3; D gene ambiguous. This CDR3 spans 14 amino acids. The germline V and J ends were trimmed by 2 bases and 1 base, with 7 bases remaining between them. Germline CDR1 reads MNHEY; CDR2 reads SVGAGI. CDR3 nucleotides: TGTGCCAGCAGTTACGCAGAGGGCACAGATACGCAGTATTTT. It translates to CASSYAEGTDTQYF.

This rearrangement joins TRBV25-1 to TRBJ2-5, with 7 nucleotides matching TRBD1. V shed 3 bases, J shed 7 bases, and the junction held 5 bases outside the gene matches. There are 13 residues in the CDR3. The germline V gene has CDR1 MGHDK and CDR2 SYGVNS. The CDR3 loop is CASSDRAGGTQYF. The CDR3 nucleotides read TGTGCCAGCAGTGATAGGGCAGGGGGGACCCAGTACTTC. The variable domain in full, with the rest retrieved from reference TRBV25-1 and TRBJ2-5, is EADIYQTPRYLVIGTGKKITLECSQTMGHDKMYWYQQDPGMELHLIHYSYGVNSTEKGDLSSESTVSRIRTEHFPLTLESARPSHTSQYLCASSDRAGGTQYFGPGTRLLVL.

This clone was detected once. The J gene is TRBJ2-7, the V gene TRBV19; D is perhaps TRBD2 (6 bases). V was trimmed by 4 bases and J by 0 bases, leaving 13 bases between them. This CDR3 spans 15 amino acids. Germline V gene data show CDR1 as LNHDA and CDR2 as SQIVND (reference sequence). The CDR3 nucleotides are TGTGCCAGTAGTAGTCGGAGGGGACGCTCCTACGAGCAGTACTTC. Translating it yields CASSSRRGRSYEQYF. Drawing the rest from reference TRBV19 and TRBJ2-7, the complete variable domain is DGGITQSPKYLFRKEGQNVTLSCEQNLNHDAMYWYRQDPGQGLRLIYYSQIVNDFQKGDIAEGYSVSREKKESFPLTVTSAQKNPTAFYLCASSSRRGRSYEQYFGPGTRLTVT.

CDR3 in DNA: TGTGCCAGCAGCTCCGCTGGACTAGCGCCCCCCTTGGGTGGCACAGATACGCAGTATTTT. It translates to CASSSAGLAPPLGGTDTQYF. V usage is TRBV5-4 and J usage is TRBJ2-3, with TRBD2 matching over 9 bases. The CDR3 sequence is 20 residues long. The V and J ends lost 3 bases and 1 base, in that order; junction bases with no gene match: 18. Per germline, CDR1 SGHNT and CDR2 YYREEE (reference sequence).

The rearrangement joins TRBV7-2 to TRBJ2-2; 7 bases match TRBD2. CDR1 and CDR2 from the germline V gene are SGHTA and FQGNSA. This CDR3 has 16 residues. Trimming took 0 bases from V and 4 from J; bases not matched to a gene: 5. CDR3 coding DNA: TGTGCCAGCAGCTTAGCGGCGGGAGAGGGCACCGGGGAGCTGTTTTTT. Translated: CASSLAAGEGTGELFF.

This chain connects TRBV27 to TRBJ2-1, with 13 positions matching TRBD2. From germline, CDR1 is MNHEY and CDR2 SMNVEV (reference sequence). This CDR3 contains 19 residues. The V gene end was trimmed by 3 bases and the J gene end by 1 base; junction bases not matched to a gene: 9. Written as DNA, the CDR3 is TGTGCCAGCAGTTTTGGGACTAGCGGGATAGGGGGGTCCTACAATGAGCAGTTCTTC. Translation gives CASSFGTSGIGGSYNEQFF.

In this sample, this clone turned up a few times. V gene TRBV11-2 combines with J gene TRBJ2-1; the D is unclear. Germline CDR1 and CDR2: SGHAT and FQNNGV. V dropped 0 bases and J dropped 7 bases, with 4 bases sitting between them. The CDR3 sequence is 12 residues long. Written as DNA, the CDR3 is TGTGCCAGCAGCTTAGACAGTAATGAGCAGTTCTTC. Its protein product is CASSLDSNEQFF.

This chain connects TRBV10-3 to TRBJ2-1, with D unresolved. The length of the CDR3 is 11 residues. CDR1 is ENHRY and CDR2 is SYGVKD in the germline V gene. V was pared by 3 bases and J by 9 bases, with 6 bases between. The CDR3 DNA reads TGTGCCATCAGTGACGTTAGTGAGCAGTTCTTC. Encoded protein: CAISDVSEQFF.

The genes are TRBV30 and TRBJ2-5; D is perhaps TRBD2 (6 bases). CDR3 length: 14 amino acids. The germline V gene encodes CDR1 GTSNPN and CDR2 SVGIG (reference sequence). Trimming removed 0 bases from V and 6 bases from J, with 14 bases in between. CDR3 sequence reads: CAWSVLAASKTQYF. The CDR3 DNA reads as TGTGCCTGGAGTGTGTTAGCGGCCTCGAAGACCCAGTACTTC.

The V call is TRBV5-6, the J call TRBJ1-1, with D possibly being TRBD1 (5 bases). The ends were cut back, 2 bases at V and 7 bases at J, with 9 bases in the middle. The CDR3 consists of 12 residues. Germline-derived CDR1 and CDR2 are SGHDT and YYEEEE. This chain's CDR3 is CASSLWTLEAFF. In nucleotides, the CDR3 is TGTGCCAGCAGCTTATGGACACTTGAAGCTTTCTTT.

This clone was counted a single time. V gene TRBV11-3 combines with J gene TRBJ1-2; D is uncertain. The CDR3 loop spans 13 amino acids. Germline V CDR1 and CDR2: SGHNT, YENEEA. The V end lost 5 bases, the J end lost 0 bases, and 7 bases lay between the germline ends. CDR3 coding DNA: TGTGCCAGCAGCCTACAGACTAACTATGGCTACACCTTC. It encodes CASSLQTNYGYTF. Full variable domain (remainder filled in from reference TRBV11-3 and TRBJ1-2): EAGVVQSPRYKIIEKKQPVAFWCNPISGHNTLYWYLQNLGQGPELLIRYENEEAVDDSQLPKDRFSAERLKGVDSTLKIQPAELGDSAVYLCASSLQTNYGYTFGSGTRLTVV.

The chain employs TRBV5-4 and TRBJ2-3; TRBD2 aligns across 8 bases. The germline V gene encodes CDR1 SGHNT and CDR2 YYREEE (reference sequence). The CDR3 is 14 residues long. Trimming at V came to 6 bases and at J to 4 bases, leaving 7 bases not matched to a gene. This CDR3 reads CASTNGTSSDTQYF. The CDR3, as DNA: TGTGCCAGCACCAACGGGACTAGTTCAGATACGCAGTATTTT. The full variable domain, completed using reference TRBV5-4 and TRBJ2-3, is ETGVTQSPTHLIKTRGQQVTLRCSSQSGHNTVSWYQQALGQGPQFIFQYYREEENGRGNFPPRFSGLQFPNYSSELNVNALELDDSALYLCASTNGTSSDTQYFGPGTRLTVL.

The chain is built from TRBV28 and TRBJ1-2; D may be TRBD1 (6 bases). Germline loops: CDR1 MDHEN, CDR2 SYDVKM. The CDR3 loop spans 13 amino acids. V lost 7 bases to trimming and J lost 4 bases, with 13 bases between them. CDR3: CASTQTGLYGYTF. CDR3 nucleotides: TGTGCCAGCACCCAGACAGGTCTCTATGGCTACACCTTC.

The chain carries TRBV18 and TRBJ1-2; the D is unclear. The germline CDR1 and CDR2 sequences are KGHSH and LQKENI. V was trimmed by 3 bases and J by 1 base, leaving 6 bases between them. CDR3 length: 13 amino acids. The CDR3 sequence is CASSPDFNYGYTF. For the CDR3, the DNA is TGTGCCAGCTCACCCGACTTTAACTATGGCTACACCTTC.

The genes are TRBV28 and TRBJ2-6, with 12 nucleotides matching TRBD1. This CDR3 region has 19 residues. J lost 3 bases, V lost 5 bases, and 11 bases had no gene match. The germline V gene encodes CDR1 MDHEN and CDR2 SYDVKM. CDR3 in amino acids: CASSIPPGTGGLGANVLTF. CDR3 nucleotides: TGTGCCAGCAGTATCCCACCCGGGACAGGGGGCCTTGGGGCCAACGTCCTGACTTTC.

The chain couples TRBV12-1 to TRBJ1-5; TRBD1, the table's D call, lacks a check against the DNA. TRBV12-1 is noted as a pseudogene. The CDR3 is 14 residues long. CDR3 DNA: TGTGCCAGCAGGAGAACAGGGGGGCATCAGCCCCAGCATTTT. Its translation is CASRRTGGHQPQHF.

The chain is built from TRBV18 and TRBJ1-2, with 9 bases identical to TRBD1. Germline-derived CDR1 and CDR2 are KGHSH and LQKENI. V dropped 2 bases and J dropped 7; count of bases not matched to a gene: 8. The CDR3 is 15 residues long. CDR3 region: CASSPGGTGTSGYTF. The CDR3, as DNA: TGTGCCAGCTCACCAGGAGGGACAGGGACCTCTGGCTACACCTTC.

This clone was found a few times. The chain uses TRBV7-9 and TRBJ1-1; D gene uncertain. Germline V gives CDR1 SEHNR, CDR2 FQNEAQ (reference sequence). The CDR3 runs 13 residues. V lost 1 base to trimming and J lost 1 base, with 4 bases between them. The CDR3 spells CASSLVQNTEAFF. CDR3 nucleotides: TGTGCCAGCAGCTTAGTTCAGAACACTGAAGCTTTCTTT.

This clone was observed a handful of times. The J gene is TRBJ2-1, the V gene TRBV2; 7 bases align to TRBD2. Germline CDR1 SNHLY, CDR2 FYNNEI. V lost 4 bases and J lost 3; bases outside the gene matches: 3. The CDR3 totals 14 residues. The CDR3 reads CASSVERGYNEQFF. CDR3 DNA: TGTGCCAGCAGTGTTGAGCGGGGCTACAATGAGCAGTTCTTC.

This clone has only a few counts. The junction departs from germline at one end; a sequencing error may be responsible. This same CDR3 is encoded by further DNA sequences in the sample. The rearrangement joins TRBV29-1 to TRBJ2-4; TRBD2 matches 9 bases. The CDR3 runs 19 residues. Germline loops: CDR1 SQVTM, CDR2 ANQGSEA. The CDR3 spells CRVAGGAGGWTFTKNIQYF. CDR3 nucleotides: TGCCGCGTGGCGGGGGGGGCCGGGGGTTGGACTTTTACCAAAAACATTCAGTACTTC.